One and the same sample provided the 2 T cell receptor beta chains below, sequenced in a study of regulatory T cells in long-lasting Graves disease. Investigators prepared the TCR beta libraries by applying iRepertoire HTBI primers and Arm-PCR of CDR3 regions. Each CDR3 protein is one row after TCRdb ran MiXCR on the multiplex PCR reads. The sample includes 450,000 to 500,000 distinct CDR3 sequences, 16% of them seen just once. Time point denoted: newly diagnosed GD, antithyroid drugs for less than 3 months. Construction of the TCR library relied on RNA isolated from PBMCs. These same data were also listed under a study on T cells in Graves' hyperthyroidism and ophthalmopathy.

The sample in question was peripheral blood mononuclear cells (PBMCs), obtained at new diagnosis, from a patient treated with antithyroid drugs. All receptors come from a man aged 35 to 55 with Graves disease.

This clonotype was picked up a small number of times. The chain carries TRBV28 and TRBJ2-1; 10 positions agree with TRBD2. The germline gives CDR1 MDHEN, CDR2 SYDVKM. This CDR3 contains 15 residues. J lost 6 bases, V lost 3 bases, and 5 bases had no gene match. The CDR3 nucleotides read TGTGCCAGCAGTTTTATAGCGGGAGGAGGCAATGAGCAGTTCTTC. It yields the protein CASSFIAGGGNEQFF.

The table lists this clonotype with many counts. The CDR3: CASSQDWRSYEQYF. In DNA, the CDR3 is TGTGCCAGCAGCCAAGACTGGCGGTCCTACGAGCAGTACTTC. The rearrangement links TRBV3-1 to TRBJ2-7, with D unclear. Deletions cut 0 bases from V and 1 base from J, with 7 bases between. CDR1 is LGHDT, CDR2 YNNKEL, per germline (reference sequence). The CDR3 is 14 amino acids.